The subject of this entry is one T cell receptor (beta chain). The data were taken from a study of blood T cell repertoires in COVID-19. Some clones are missing from TCRdb's copy, which holds only in-frame ones; the method was immunoSEQ multiplex PCR. The sample lists about 130,000 clones, about 86% occurring once. Germline assignment: CDR1 MDHEN and CDR2 SYDVKM. The length of the CDR3 is 17 residues. V lost 0 bases to trimming and J lost 2 bases; unmatched junction nucleotides: 4. This receptor was identified in a man in his forties or fifties with acute COVID-19. The V call is TRBV28, the J call TRBJ2-5; TRBD1 agrees at 12 bases. Input material: PBMCs or T cells enriched from blood (not recorded which). Here the CDR3 DNA reads TGTGCCAGCAGTTTATGGGGGGACAGGGGGCCTCAAGAGACCCAGTACTTC. This sequence encodes CASSLWGDRGPQETQYF. Supplemented by reference TRBV28 and TRBJ2-5, the full variable domain reads DVKVTQSSRYLVKRTGEKVFLECVQDMDHENMFWYRQDPGLGLRLIYFSYDVKMKEKGDIPEGYSVSREKKERFSLILESASTNQTSMYLCASSLWGDRGPQETQYFGPGTRLLVL.